The clone carrying this T cell receptor beta chain was found many times. Its cognate antigen is unknown. TCRdb re-analysed the reads in MiXCR, keeping a single row per CDR3 protein. The table includes about 920,000 distinct CDR3 sequences, 30% to 40% detected once. The sample originates from a study of T cell repertoires in cytomegalovirus infection. Across the whole study: Shared public TCR beta signatures pointed to both CMV infection and a matching HLA type.

Study-wide results and limits: Cumulative public TCR beta family frequency identified CMV carriers with the relevant HLA.

Trimming removed 2 bases at V and 5 bases at J, with 18 bases between. Germline CDR1 and CDR2: MNHNS and SASEGT. CDR3 length: 16 amino acids. This specimen consisted of cultured CD8+ T cells from PBMCs, obtained from culture after CMV antigen stimulation. This receptor was identified in a human donor in good health (CMV status not recorded). Some clones in this sample may be carry-over from other donors' samples. This rearrangement joins TRBV6-1 to TRBJ2-5, with D maybe TRBD2 (7 bases). CDR3 coding DNA: TGTGCCAGCAGTGAATTCGCGGGGGCCGTCCGGGAGACCCAGTACTTC. Translating gives CASSEFAGAVRETQYF.